These 17 T cell receptor beta chains share one sample of origin, sequenced in a study of shared clonotypes between healthy human individuals. Clones were read by immunoSEQ multiplex PCR, and TCRdb kept only the in-frame ones, dropping some. This sample has over 2 million clones, with roughly 94% found just once. Sequencing was performed on naive CD4+ T cells sorted from blood. Subset: CD45RA+ positively selected. The source of these receptors is a man younger than 35 in good health.

The rearrangement joins TRBV27 to TRBJ2-7; TRBD2 matches 8 bases. This CDR3 contains 14 residues. Trimming removed 3 bases from V and 6 bases from J; junction bases left unmatched: 7. Per the germline V gene, CDR1 is MNHEY and CDR2 is SMNVEV (reference sequence). CDR3 nucleotide sequence: TGTGCCAGCAGTTTGGATAGCGGGGTCTTCGAGCAGTACTTC. It specifies CASSLDSGVFEQYF.

Comments on this clone: Since a much larger clone is just one base distant, this may be a read error. The chain joins TRBV25-1 to TRBJ1-5; 8 positions agree with TRBD1. Germline CDR1 reads MGHDK; CDR2 reads SYGVNS. The CDR3 totals 14 residues. V lost 5 bases and J lost 2; bases outside the gene matches: 2. The CDR3 sequence is CASSQTGGNQPQHF. Written as DNA, the CDR3 is TGTGCCAGCAGTCAGACAGGGGGCAATCAGCCCCAGCATTTT.

This chain connects TRBV30 to TRBJ2-4; D gene unclear. CDR1 is GTSNPN and CDR2 is SVGIG in the germline V gene (reference sequence). The V end was cut by 2 bases, the J end by 2 bases, with 7 bases between. The CDR3 totals 13 residues. For the CDR3, the DNA is TGTGCCTGGAGTTTAATCTCCAAAAACATTCAGTACTTC. Protein sequence: CAWSLISKNIQYF.

The chain recombines TRBV6-1 with TRBJ1-2; D gene ambiguous. The CDR3 has 13 residues. Germline loops: CDR1 MNHNS, CDR2 SASEGT. V dropped 1 base and J dropped 4 bases, with 7 bases sitting between them. The CDR3 DNA reads TGTGCCAGCAGTGAAGAGGCGTTCTATGGCTACACCTTC. This sequence encodes CASSEEAFYGYTF.

V and J are TRBV4-1 and TRBJ2-1; tentatively, D is TRBD2 (5 bases). The V gene's germline CDR1 is MGHRA and CDR2 YSYEKL. Trimming removed 3 bases from V and 8 bases from J, with 20 bases in between. This CDR3 region has 16 residues. The CDR3 spells CASSQAGTRVTYEQFF. The CDR3 DNA follows: TGCGCCAGCAGCCAGGCCGGCACTAGGGTTACGTATGAGCAGTTCTTC.

The chain is built from TRBV5-1 and TRBJ2-3; perhaps TRBD2 as D (6 bases). V was pared by 8 bases and J by 5 bases, with 12 bases between. The length of the CDR3 is 12 residues. In germline, CDR1 is SGHRS, CDR2 YFSETQ. For the CDR3, the DNA is TGCGCCAGTACAAAGGAGGGAGATACGCAGTATTTT. Translated, it gives CASTKEGDTQYF. The complete variable domain, with remaining parts taken from reference TRBV5-1 and TRBJ2-3, reads KAGVTQTPRYLIKTRGQQVTLSCSPISGHRSVSWYQQTPGQGLQFLFEYFSETQRNKGNFPGRFSGRQFSNSRSEMNVSTLELGDSALYLCASTKEGDTQYFGPGTRLTVL.

This chain joins TRBV29-1 and TRBJ2-1; D may match TRBD1 or TRBD2 (6 bases each). The V gene lost 7 bases and the J gene lost 8 bases, with 21 bases spanning the gap. CDR3 length: 14 amino acids. In germline, CDR1 is SQVTM, CDR2 ANQGSEA. In nucleotides, the CDR3 is TGCAGCGCCTGGGACGGGGGCGCGCTTGATGAGCAGTTCTTC. Translated: CSAWDGGALDEQFF.

The genes are TRBV5-6 and TRBJ2-1; the D is unclear. Germline V gene data show CDR1 as SGHDT and CDR2 as YYEEEE. The CDR3 has 13 amino acids. V lost 4 bases to trimming and J lost 5 bases, with 10 bases between them. The CDR3 sequence is CASSPGRNNEQFF. CDR3 in DNA: TGTGCCAGCAGCCCCGGACGGAACAATGAGCAGTTCTTC.

This chain links TRBV7-9 with TRBJ2-1, with 7 bases matching TRBD2. Unmatched junction bases numbered 10, after V lost 5 bases and J lost 6 bases. This CDR3 region has 15 residues. Germline assignment: CDR1 SEHNR and CDR2 FQNEAQ (reference sequence). In nucleotides, the CDR3 is TGTGCCAGCAGCCCGTCGGCTAGCGGCCTCAATGAGCAGTTCTTC. It specifies CASSPSASGLNEQFF.

The V gene is TRBV19, the J gene TRBJ2-5, with D perhaps being TRBD1 or TRBD2 (5 bases each). CDR3 length: 16 amino acids. Trimming cost V 4 bases and J 5 bases, with 20 bases left between them. Germline loops: CDR1 LNHDA, CDR2 SQIVND (reference sequence). CDR3 sequence reads: CASSTRTKRGFETQYF. The CDR3 DNA is TGTGCCAGTAGTACCCGTACGAAGAGGGGCTTCGAGACCCAGTACTTC.

This chain connects TRBV14 to TRBJ2-1, with D unclear. Germline V gives CDR1 SGHDN, CDR2 FVKESK. The CDR3 runs to 13 residues. V gave up 1 base and J gave up 6 bases, with 7 bases separating them. DNA of the CDR3: TGTGCCAGCAGCCAAGGGGCGACCAATGAGCAGTTCTTC. Amino acids: CASSQGATNEQFF.

The genes are TRBV5-1 and TRBJ2-7; unclear D gene. The germline CDR1 and CDR2 sequences are SGHRS and YFSETQ. The germline V and J ends were trimmed by 0 bases and 1 base, with 8 bases remaining between them. This CDR3 region has 14 residues. The DNA for the CDR3 is TGCGCCAGCAGCTTGGCCGAACAGTCCTACGAGCAGTACTTC. Its protein is CASSLAEQSYEQYF.

The V call is TRBV6-1, the J call TRBJ1-3, with TRBD1 identical over 7 bases. There are 14 residues in the CDR3. The V and J ends lost 6 bases and 4 bases, in that order; junction bases with no gene match: 6. The germline gives CDR1 MNHNS, CDR2 SASEGT. For the CDR3, the DNA is TGTGCCAGCAGCCCCCGGGACAGAGGAAACACCATATATTTT. Translation gives CASSPRDRGNTIYF.

This chain links TRBV7-9 with TRBJ2-5, with D possibly being TRBD1 (6 bases). Germline CDR1 reads SEHNR; CDR2 reads FQNEAQ (reference sequence). The CDR3 has 15 residues. V was trimmed by 2 bases and J by 6 bases, leaving 16 bases between them. This CDR3 reads CASSLSGDLGQTQYF. In DNA, the CDR3 is TGTGCCAGCAGCTTATCAGGGGACCTGGGGCAGACCCAGTACTTC.

This rearrangement joins TRBV18 to TRBJ2-7; 7 nucleotides line up with TRBD1. The CDR3 runs 16 residues. V lost 0 bases to trimming and J lost 0 bases; unmatched junction nucleotides: 5. Germline V lookup: CDR1 KGHSH, CDR2 LQKENI. CDR3 amino acids: CASSPPWTGDSYEQYF. The CDR3 DNA is TGTGCCAGCTCACCACCATGGACAGGCGACTCCTACGAGCAGTACTTC.

The genes are TRBV5-3 and TRBJ2-7; either TRBD1 or TRBD2 may supply D (5 bases each). TRBV5-3 is treated as an ORF (open reading frame) with a function not yet certain. The CDR3 extends over 14 amino acids. Trimming removed 0 bases at V and 2 bases at J, with 9 bases between. Here the CDR3 reads CARSLGGVPYEQYF. The CDR3 DNA follows: TGTGCCAGAAGCTTGGGAGGGGTACCCTACGAGCAGTACTTC.

Remarks on this clone: A much larger clone differs by one base, so this may be a read error. Other DNA sequences within the sample encode an identical CDR3. V gene TRBV5-6 combines with J gene TRBJ2-7, with D possibly matching TRBD1 (6 bases). The CDR3 is made up of 13 amino acids. From germline, CDR1 is SGHDT and CDR2 YYEEEE. Trimming took 2 bases from V and 3 from J, leaving 9 bases between them. The CDR3 loop is CASSLGQFYEQYF. The CDR3 region has the DNA TGTGCCAGCAGCTTAGGACAGTTCTACGAGCAGTACTTC.